This paragraph covers one T cell receptor (beta chain) sequence. This record belongs to a study of blood T cell repertoires in COVID-19. About the study: COVID-19 samples collected from the United States, Italy and Spain covered acute and convalescent phases. T cells, B-cell-depleted T cells, or PBMCs supplied cDNA or gDNA.

CDR1 and CDR2 from the germline V gene are MDHEN and SYDVKM. With 7 bases removed from V and 7 bases from J, the gap between germline ends came to 23 bases. The CDR3 covers 15 residues. Original data processing: Reference gene primer amplification yielded estimated nucleated cell counts. Here immunoSEQ multiplex PCR was the method, and the copy in TCRdb shows in-frame clones only, minus some. The V and J calls and clone size come from that table; D and trimming were worked out from the DNA. Found here are 130,000 to 150,000 clones, about 83% of them singletons; the top ten hold approximately 9%. This clonotype originated in a woman aged 50 to 65 with active or convalescent COVID-19. The specimen was peripheral blood. The genes are TRBV28 and TRBJ2-7; D is perhaps TRBD1 (6 bases). CDR3 protein: CASTSTSGELREQYF. CDR3 bases: TGTGCCAGCACCTCGACCTCAGGGGAATTGAGGGAGCAGTACTTC.